One sample yielded the 32 T cell receptor beta chains listed below, sequenced in a study of OX40 agonist ivuxolimab in advanced cancers. Library prep was done by the immunoSEQ multiplex PCR assay. The table comes from immuneACCESS by way of TCRdb, which keeps in-frame sequences with V and J called. Part of the clones is missing from these tables; in studies checked, under half for an unresolved V gene and the rest for unknown reasons. The sample table shows approximately 52,000 clones, and approximately 84% are seen once. Of the sample, roughly 13% falls within the top ten clones. This specimen consisted of CD4+ or CD8+ T cells sorted from blood, obtained in a trial of the OX40 agonist ivuxolimab. The receptors derive from an adult with an advanced solid tumor such as melanoma, head and neck, liver or kidney cancer.

The V gene is TRBV16, the J gene TRBJ1-2; the match to TRBD1 covers 7 bases. Germline loops: CDR1 KGHSY, CDR2 FQNENV. J gave up 8 bases and V 2 bases, and 14 bases lay outside the gene matches. The CDR3 extends over 16 amino acids. The CDR3 loop reads CASSQIRTGEGRGYTF. CDR3 coding DNA: TGTGCCAGCAGCCAAATCCGGACAGGAGAGGGCCGGGGCTACACCTTC.

The V and J genes are TRBV5-1 and TRBJ1-1, with D unresolved. The germline CDR1 and CDR2 sequences are SGHRS and YFSETQ. This CDR3 is built from 13 residues. V dropped 1 base and J dropped 0 bases, with 4 bases sitting between them. CDR3 in amino acids: CASSLSVNTEAFF. In nucleotides, the CDR3 is TGCGCCAGCAGCTTGTCGGTGAACACTGAAGCTTTCTTT.

CDR3 in amino acids: CASSLEYRASYEQYF. The CDR3 coding sequence is TGTGCCAGCAGCTTGGAGTACAGGGCCTCCTACGAGCAGTACTTC. This sequence joins TRBV5-4 and TRBJ2-7, with D possibly matching TRBD1 (6 bases). Germline CDR1 SGHNT, CDR2 YYREEE (reference sequence). This CDR3 contains 15 residues. V gave up 0 bases and J gave up 0 bases, with 10 bases separating them.

The J gene is TRBJ2-1, the V gene TRBV4-1; D possibly corresponds to TRBD1 (6 bases). V gave up 4 bases and J gave up 15 bases, with 34 bases separating them. CDR1 and CDR2 from the germline V gene are MGHRA and YSYEKL. The CDR3 contains 18 residues. The CDR3 bases are TGCGCCAGCAGCCGAGGGACCGTGGGGGCGACGAACGACGCTTCAGGGTTCTTC. Protein: CASSRGTVGATNDASGFF.

The DNA of the CDR3 is TGTGCCAGCAGTAACGTGGGACAGGGTTACGAGCAGTACTTC. Translating it yields CASSNVGQGYEQYF. This sequence joins TRBV6-5 and TRBJ2-7, with 9 bases identical to TRBD1. Trimming at V came to 5 bases and at J to 4 bases, leaving 6 bases not matched to a gene. CDR1 is MNHEY, CDR2 SVGAGI, per germline. The CDR3 consists of 14 residues.

The CDR3 loop is CASTPTGRSGNTIYF. The DNA for the CDR3 is TGTGCCAGCACCCCGACCGGCCGCTCTGGAAACACCATATATTTT. The chain recombines TRBV7-8 with TRBJ1-3; D remains unclear. CDR3 length equals 15 residues. In germline, CDR1 is SGHVS, CDR2 FQNEAQ. With 7 bases removed from V and 0 bases from J, the gap between germline ends came to 13 bases.

This chain links TRBV6-5 with TRBJ2-7; 7 nucleotides align to TRBD2. CDR3 length: 14 residues. The ends lost 6 bases at V and 5 bases at J; junction bases unmatched: 10. The germline CDR1 and CDR2 sequences are MNHEY and SVGAGI. The CDR3 region is CASSPSIGRDEQYF. The CDR3 DNA is TGTGCCAGCAGCCCCAGTATAGGGAGGGACGAGCAGTACTTC.

CDR3 DNA: TGTGCCAGTACTGACAGGGGCTATCCACTTATCTCCTACAATGAGCAGTTCTTC. This codes for CASTDRGYPLISYNEQFF. The chain recombines TRBV19 with TRBJ2-1, with 8 positions matching TRBD1. V lost 7 bases to trimming and J lost 0 bases; unmatched junction nucleotides: 14. Germline assignment: CDR1 LNHDA and CDR2 SQIVND (reference sequence). This CDR3 is built from 18 residues. The full variable domain, in which reference TRBV19 and TRBJ2-1 provide the parts outside the CDR3, is DGGITQSPKYLFRKEGQNVTLSCEQNLNHDAMYWYRQDPGQGLRLIYYSQIVNDFQKGDIAEGYSVSREKKESFPLTVTSAQKNPTAFYLCASTDRGYPLISYNEQFFGPGTRLTVL.

This clone was seen once. The V call is TRBV9, the J call TRBJ2-7, with D perhaps assigned TRBD1 or TRBD2 (5 bases each). Germline assignment: CDR1 SGDLS and CDR2 YYNGEE. This CDR3 comprises 16 residues. Trimming left V 0 bases short and J 1 base short, with 14 bases between. CDR3 nucleotides: TGTGCCAGCAGCGTAGGATGGGACCTTCGGTCCTACGAGCAGTACTTC. This codes for CASSVGWDLRSYEQYF.

This sequence joins TRBV28 and TRBJ1-2; D unresolved. This CDR3 is 15 amino acids long. V was pared by 7 bases and J by 0 bases, with 15 bases between. From germline, CDR1 is MDHEN and CDR2 SYDVKM. The CDR3 reads CASTNLPASNYGYTF. The CDR3 DNA reads as TGTGCCAGCACCAACCTACCGGCTTCTAACTATGGCTACACCTTC.

The chain is built from TRBV4-3 and TRBJ2-3; TRBD1 is a possible D gene (6 bases). Per germline, CDR1 LGHNA and CDR2 YSLEER. The CDR3 is made up of 17 amino acids. Trimming pared 4 bases from V and 4 bases from J, leaving 21 bases between. This CDR3 is CASSPLGALSASDTQYF. The CDR3 DNA is TGCGCCAGCAGCCCCCTGGGGGCCTTATCTGCCTCAGATACGCAGTATTTT.

V gene TRBV27 combines with J gene TRBJ2-6; D may be TRBD1 (5 bases). The CDR3 has 14 residues. Trimming left V 7 bases short and J 2 bases short, with 9 bases between. Germline V lookup: CDR1 MNHEY, CDR2 SMNVEV (reference sequence). CDR3 in DNA: TGTGCCAGCAAGGGGTACACTGGGGCCAACGTCCTGACTTTC. As protein: CASKGYTGANVLTF.

The chain combines TRBV5-6 with TRBJ1-4, with D possibly being TRBD1 (5 bases). The V end lost 0 bases, the J end lost 5 bases, and 8 bases lay between the germline ends. The CDR3 has 14 amino acids. CDR1 and CDR2 (germline): SGHDT, YYEEEE. The CDR3 bases are TGTGCCAGCAGCTTGGGTGACAGCAATGAAAAACTGTTTTTT. Translating gives CASSLGDSNEKLFF.

The chain employs TRBV7-2 and TRBJ2-7; no clear D. V was pared by 4 bases and J by 2 bases, with 15 bases between. This CDR3 contains 15 residues. The germline V gene has CDR1 SGHTA and CDR2 FQGNSA. CDR3 DNA sequence: TGTGCCAGCAGCTCCGACGCTCTGTGGACCTACGAGCAGTACTTC. This codes for CASSSDALWTYEQYF.

V is TRBV28 and J is TRBJ1-3, with 9 bases matching TRBD1. The junction had 7 bases not matched to a gene; V was cut back by 5 bases and J by 2 bases. Germline V gene lookup returns CDR1 MDHEN and CDR2 SYDVKM. The CDR3 spans 16 residues. The CDR3 protein is CASSRWGQGAGNTIYF. CDR3 DNA sequence: TGTGCCAGCAGTCGCTGGGGACAGGGAGCTGGAAACACCATATATTTT.

The CDR3 sequence: CASSSGLGAGELFF. DNA for the CDR3: TGTGCCAGCAGCTCCGGACTGGGGGCCGGGGAGCTGTTTTTT. The chain joins TRBV7-2 to TRBJ2-2; D is possibly TRBD1 or TRBD2 (5 bases each). The V end was cut by 4 bases, the J end by 6 bases, with 12 bases between. Germline-derived CDR1 and CDR2 are SGHTA and FQGNSA. This CDR3 contains 14 residues.

This clone was detected once. The rearrangement joins TRBV7-2 to TRBJ2-7; perhaps TRBD2 as D (6 bases). V was cut by 2 bases and J by 0 bases, with 8 bases left in between. The V gene's germline CDR1 is SGHTA and CDR2 FQGNSA. CDR3 size: 14 residues. CDR3 DNA: TGTGCCAGCAGCTTATGGGGGGACTCCTACGAGCAGTACTTC. Amino acid sequence: CASSLWGDSYEQYF.

The rearrangement uses TRBV5-1 and TRBJ2-7; the D gene is possibly TRBD2 (5 bases). The CDR3 runs to 13 residues. The V gene's germline CDR1 is SGHRS and CDR2 YFSETQ. Trimming removed 7 bases at V and 3 bases at J, with 14 bases between. The CDR3 loop reads CASFGEPSYEQYF. The CDR3 region has the DNA TGCGCCAGCTTCGGGGAACCTAGCTACGAGCAGTACTTC.

This chain uses TRBV9 with TRBJ2-4; no firm D call. The V and J ends lost 3 bases and 9 bases respectively, with 13 bases between them. In germline, CDR1 is SGDLS, CDR2 YYNGEE. The CDR3 runs 13 residues. In DNA form, the CDR3 reads TGTGCCAGCAGCGAGGTAGAGGAGAGCATTCAGTACTTC. Its translation is CASSEVEESIQYF.

For the CDR3, the DNA is TGCGCCAGCAGCCCACAGGGAGGGGATGAAAAACTGTTTTTT. Its protein is CASSPQGGDEKLFF. This chain connects TRBV4-3 to TRBJ1-4, with D possibly matching TRBD1 (6 bases). This CDR3 is built from 14 residues. Germline V CDR1 and CDR2: LGHNA, YSLEER. V lost 4 bases, J lost 6 bases, and 12 bases lay in between.

V usage is TRBV7-8 and J usage is TRBJ2-7; unclear D gene. V was pared by 5 bases and J by 0 bases, with 17 bases between. The CDR3 is 16 amino acids. Germline assignment: CDR1 SGHVS and CDR2 FQNEAQ. The CDR3 bases are TGTGCCAGCAGCAGAGACCTGACGGATAGCTCCTACGAGCAGTACTTC. Its translation is CASSRDLTDSSYEQYF.

This clone was detected a few times. CDR3 in amino acids: CASSSSYLEQYF. The CDR3 DNA sequence: TGTGCCAGCAGTTCCTCGTACCTCGAGCAGTACTTC. The V and J genes are TRBV28 and TRBJ2-7; D not certain. The CDR3 has 12 residues. The ends were cut back, 4 bases at V and 6 bases at J, with 10 bases in the middle. The germline gives CDR1 MDHEN, CDR2 SYDVKM.

The V gene is TRBV7-3, the J gene TRBJ2-1; the match to TRBD2 covers 7 bases. The CDR3 covers 16 residues. Germline V gives CDR1 SGHTA, CDR2 FQGTGA. V lost 2 bases and J lost 8; bases outside the gene matches: 12. For the CDR3, the DNA is TGTGCCAGCAGCTTAGGGGGAGGGCCCCCCGTCGATGAGCAGTTCTTC. The encoded protein is CASSLGGGPPVDEQFF. Variable domain in full (rest from reference TRBV7-3 and TRBJ2-1): GAGVSQTPSNKVTEKGKYVELRCDPISGHTALYWYRQSLGQGPEFLIYFQGTGAADDSGLPNDRFFAVRPEGSVSTLKIQRTERGDSAVYLCASSLGGGPPVDEQFFGPGTRLTVL.

The chain carries TRBV7-3 and TRBJ2-2, with D maybe TRBD1 (5 bases). CDR1 is SGHTA and CDR2 is FQGTGA in the germline V gene. V lost 8 bases to trimming and J lost 3 bases, with 10 bases between them. The CDR3 has 13 residues. CDR3 amino acids: CASGREYTGELFF. CDR3 bases: TGTGCCAGCGGCAGGGAATACACCGGGGAGCTGTTTTTT.

The chain links TRBV7-2 to TRBJ2-7; possibly TRBD2 for D (6 bases). This CDR3 comprises 13 residues. V lost 0 bases and J lost 4, with 7 bases in between. Per the germline V gene, CDR1 is SGHTA and CDR2 is FQGNSA. The CDR3 region has the DNA TGTGCCAGCAGCTTAGCGGGAGGTTACGAGCAGTACTTC. It encodes CASSLAGGYEQYF. The whole variable domain, filled in from reference TRBV7-2 and TRBJ2-7, reads GAGVSQSPSNKVTEKGKDVELRCDPISGHTALYWYRQSLGQGLEFLIYFQGNSAPDKSGLPSDRFSAERTGGSVSTLTIQRTQQEDSAVYLCASSLAGGYEQYFGPGTRLTVT.

This clone was seen once. This chain links TRBV29-1 with TRBJ1-4, with D maybe TRBD1 (6 bases). V was clipped by 4 bases and J by 6 bases, with 18 bases between them. Germline loops: CDR1 SQVTM, CDR2 ANQGSEA. The CDR3 loop spans 15 amino acids. The CDR3 coding sequence is TGCAGCGTTGCCTTGGCAGGGGAGGTTTATGAAAAACTGTTTTTT. This gives the protein CSVALAGEVYEKLFF.

The rearrangement joins TRBV7-9 to TRBJ2-5; 7 positions agree with TRBD2. Germline CDR1 and CDR2: SEHNR and FQNEAQ (reference sequence). The ends lost 6 bases at V and 6 bases at J; junction bases unmatched: 4. The CDR3 covers 12 residues. The CDR3 DNA reads TGTGCCAGCAGTCTAGCGGAGAAGACCCAGTACTTC. Its protein product is CASSLAEKTQYF. Combining the CDR3 with reference TRBV7-9 and TRBJ2-5 gives the whole variable domain DTGVSQNPRHKITKRGQNVTFRCDPISEHNRLYWYRQTLGQGPEFLTYFQNEAQLEKSRLLSDRFSAERPKGSFSTLEIQRTEQGDSAMYLCASSLAEKTQYFGPGTRLLVL.

This sequence joins TRBV27 and TRBJ2-3, with a possible D match to TRBD2 (5 bases). Trimming left V 6 bases short and J 0 bases short, with 16 bases between. Germline V gene data show CDR1 as MNHEY and CDR2 as SMNVEV (reference sequence). The CDR3 covers 16 residues. The chain's CDR3 is CASREIWRQSTDTQYF. The CDR3 DNA reads TGTGCCAGCAGGGAAATTTGGAGGCAAAGCACAGATACGCAGTATTTT.

The gene calls are TRBV15 and TRBJ1-2; 10 bases map to TRBD1. J lost 5 bases, V lost 3 bases, and 3 bases had no gene match. The CDR3 spans 14 residues. The germline V gene has CDR1 LNHNV and CDR2 YYDKDF (reference sequence). In DNA, the CDR3 is TGTGCCACCAGCAGCGGGACAGGGGCGTATGGCTACACCTTC. It specifies CATSSGTGAYGYTF.

This chain connects TRBV6-5 to TRBJ2-2; TRBD1 aligns across 7 bases. The CDR3 spans 16 residues. CDR1 is MNHEY, CDR2 SVGAGI, per germline. V was pared by 2 bases and J by 2 bases, with 5 bases of the junction left unmatched. CDR3 in DNA: TGTGCCAGCAGTTACCCCGGGACAGAAAACACCGGGGAGCTGTTTTTT. It encodes CASSYPGTENTGELFF.

This clone was detected only a few times. The chain employs TRBV28 and TRBJ2-7, with D possibly TRBD1 on 5 matching bases. Germline V gene lookup returns CDR1 MDHEN and CDR2 SYDVKM. V was cut by 3 bases and J by 3 bases, with 6 bases left in between. The CDR3 runs to 12 residues. The CDR3 bases are TGTGCCAGCAGTTTCGACAGCTACGAGCAGTACTTC. It specifies CASSFDSYEQYF.

This clone was detected only once. The V gene is TRBV11-3, the J gene TRBJ2-3; 9 bases map to TRBD1. This CDR3 is 17 amino acids long. Trimming cost V 2 bases and J 3 bases; bases outside gene matches: 9. The germline gives CDR1 SGHNT, CDR2 YENEEA. CDR3 loop: CASSLTTGGWETDTQYF. The CDR3 nucleotides are TGTGCCAGCAGCTTAACCACAGGGGGCTGGGAAACAGATACGCAGTATTTT.